The source of this T cell receptor beta chain is a study of shared clonotypes between healthy human individuals. Study background: CD4 naive cells filled three plates per donor, CD4 memory three, CD8 naive two and CD8 memory one.

In the case of this clone: Antigen: not known.

CD8 cells classed as naive were CD45RO-negative and positively selected for CCR7, excluding terminally differentiated effector memory CD45RA+ cells. Study observations and caveats: Generally, naive subsets came out with larger estimated richness than memory subsets.

Trimming took 4 bases from V and 8 from J, leaving 21 bases between them. Germline V CDR1 and CDR2: MDHEN, SYDVKM. This CDR3 comprises 16 residues. For each subset, genomic DNA was distributed in equal portions over several immunoSEQ plates. Only in-frame clones appear in the TCRdb table, and some are missing; sequencing was by immunoSEQ multiplex PCR. The sample shows about 2.1 million clones, just over 90% of them seen only once. The sample was naive CD8+ T cells from PBMCs. The TCR sequence derives from a man aged 18 to 29 in good health. Some clones in this sample may be carry-over from other donors' samples. The chain is built from TRBV28 and TRBJ2-1; possibly TRBD2 for D (6 bases). DNA of the CDR3: TGTGCCAGCAGTTCGCGCTCCGGGACTGGGCGGTATGAGCAGTTCTTC. As protein: CASSSRSGTGRYEQFF.